These 18 T cell receptor beta chains were sequenced from one sample in a study of blood T cell repertoires in COVID-19. TCRdb's copy holds only in-frame clones and misses some; the assay was immunoSEQ multiplex PCR. Of about 240,000 clones listed, approximately 86% were seen once; the top ten hold just under 0.8%. The source material was peripheral blood. The receptors originated from a woman aged 30 to 39 with acute or convalescent COVID-19.

The gene calls are TRBV10-3 and TRBJ1-5, with D unresolved. Per germline, CDR1 ENHRY and CDR2 SYGVKD. The CDR3 runs to 18 residues. V gave up 0 bases and J gave up 0 bases, with 15 bases separating them. The CDR3 is CAISESISFGNSNQPQHF. The CDR3 nucleotides are TGTGCCATCAGTGAGTCGATATCGTTCGGGAATAGCAATCAGCCCCAGCATTTT.

The gene calls are TRBV27 and TRBJ2-2; the D gene is possibly TRBD2 (6 bases). CDR3 length equals 18 residues. The ends were cut back, 8 bases at V and 5 bases at J, with 27 bases in the middle. The germline CDR1 and CDR2 sequences are MNHEY and SMNVEV (reference sequence). The CDR3 loop reads CASRKGSRGLPRTGELFF. The CDR3 nucleotides are TGTGCCAGCCGAAAGGGAAGTAGGGGACTCCCCAGGACCGGGGAGCTGTTTTTT.

V gene TRBV6-2 or TRBV6-3 combines with J gene TRBJ1-5; unclear D gene. This CDR3 is built from 14 residues. V was pared by 0 bases and J by 7 bases, with 10 bases between. Germline lookup yields CDR1 MNHEY and CDR2 SVGEGT. This CDR3 reads CASSYSPGNQPQHF. CDR3 sequence (DNA): TGTGCCAGCAGTTACTCACCAGGTAACCAGCCCCAGCATTTT.

The genes are TRBV3-1 (or the pseudogene TRBV3-2) and TRBJ2-7, with 12 bases aligning to TRBD2. V dropped 2 bases and J dropped 5; count of bases not matched to a gene: 7. CDR1 is LGHDT and CDR2 is YNNKEL in the germline V gene (reference sequence). The CDR3 totals 16 residues. CDR3 in amino acids: CASSQSPGLAGNEQYF. CDR3 sequence (DNA): TGTGCCAGCAGCCAATCTCCGGGACTAGCGGGTAACGAGCAGTACTTC.

The chain uses TRBV5-6 and TRBJ1-1; D remains unclear. V lost 0 bases to trimming and J lost 0 bases, with 12 bases between them. The CDR3 is 16 amino acids. The germline V gene has CDR1 SGHDT and CDR2 YYEEEE. Here the CDR3 reads CASSLGGGGMNTEAFF. As DNA, the CDR3 is TGTGCCAGCAGCTTGGGGGGAGGAGGGATGAACACTGAAGCTTTCTTT.

This clone appeared a few times. The V gene is TRBV6-5, the J gene TRBJ2-1; 10 bases are a match to TRBD1. This CDR3 is built from 15 residues. Germline lookup yields CDR1 MNHEY and CDR2 SVGAGI. Trimming took 4 bases from V and 6 from J; bases not matched to a gene: 6. CDR3 DNA: TGTGCCAGCAGTTTCCCGGGACAGGGGTTCAATGAGCAGTTCTTC. Translation gives CASSFPGQGFNEQFF.

This chain links TRBV24-1 with TRBJ2-3; 8 bases line up with TRBD2. The V gene's germline CDR1 is KGHDR and CDR2 SFDVKD. This CDR3 is 13 amino acids long. The V segment lost 10 bases and the J segment 5 bases; nucleotides outside the gene matches: 7. Here the CDR3 reads CATASGSVDTQYF. The CDR3 region has the DNA TGTGCCACGGCGAGCGGGAGCGTAGATACGCAGTATTTT.

The V gene is TRBV6-1, the J gene TRBJ2-2, with TRBD1 identical over 9 bases. The CDR3 spans 16 residues. Trimming took 4 bases from V and 3 from J; bases not matched to a gene: 6. Germline CDR1 is MNHNS and CDR2 is SASEGT. The CDR3 DNA reads TGTGCCAGCAGTGTGAGGACAGGGGCTGACACCGGGGAGCTGTTTTTT. Translating gives CASSVRTGADTGELFF.

V gene TRBV19 combines with J gene TRBJ1-6, with 12 bases lining up with TRBD1. V shed 3 bases, J shed 6 bases, and the junction held 12 bases outside the gene matches. The length of the CDR3 is 19 residues. Germline V CDR1 and CDR2: LNHDA, SQIVND (reference sequence). The CDR3 DNA follows: TGTGCCAGTAGTATGACCGGGACAGGGGGCGGTTTCGGTAATTCACCCCTCCACTTT. Protein: CASSMTGTGGGFGNSPLHF.

This sequence joins TRBV19 and TRBJ1-5; the D gene is possibly TRBD1 (6 bases). Germline CDR1 reads LNHDA; CDR2 reads SQIVND (reference sequence). V was shortened by 2 bases and J by 3 bases, with 14 bases between the two germline ends. The CDR3 runs to 16 residues. The CDR3: CASSIIRGPPNQPQHF. The CDR3 DNA is TGTGCCAGTAGTATAATCAGGGGCCCCCCCAATCAGCCCCAGCATTTT.

Turning to this clone: The same CDR3 is also encoded by other DNA sequences in this sample. This sequence joins TRBV30 and TRBJ1-1, with D tentatively TRBD1 (6 bases). Germline CDR1 reads GTSNPN; CDR2 reads SVGIG (reference sequence). Trimming removed 2 bases from V and 1 base from J, with 8 bases in between. The CDR3 consists of 13 residues. The CDR3 bases are TGTGCCTGGAGTTTACAGGGGAACACTGAAGCTTTCTTT. Protein: CAWSLQGNTEAFF.

This sequence joins TRBV3-1 (or the pseudogene TRBV3-2) and TRBJ2-1; tentatively, D is TRBD2 (5 bases). The ends were cut back, 2 bases at V and 5 bases at J, with 10 bases in the middle. CDR3 length: 14 residues. Germline lookup yields CDR1 LGHDT and CDR2 YNNKEL (reference sequence). The CDR3 spells CASSQTLANNEQFF. Written as DNA, the CDR3 is TGTGCCAGCAGCCAAACGCTAGCTAACAATGAGCAGTTCTTC.

CDR3 residues: CASSAIDGLEQFF. The DNA of the CDR3 is TGTGCCAGCAGTGCCATCGACGGACTCGAACAGTTCTTC. The rearrangement links TRBV27 to TRBJ2-1; tentative D call: TRBD2 (5 bases). Germline V gives CDR1 MNHEY, CDR2 SMNVEV (reference sequence). CDR3 length equals 13 residues. The V and J ends lost 5 bases and 13 bases respectively, with 18 bases between them.

The chain employs TRBV7-8 and TRBJ2-5; D is possibly TRBD2 (7 bases). Germline V CDR1 and CDR2: SGHVS, FQNEAQ. Deletions cut 6 bases from V and 4 bases from J, with 12 bases between. The CDR3 extends over 13 amino acids. The CDR3 protein is CASRPRGGETQYF. CDR3 sequence (DNA): TGTGCCAGCAGACCGAGGGGGGGAGAGACCCAGTACTTC. Full variable domain (rest looked up from reference TRBV7-8 and TRBJ2-5): GAGVSQSPRYKVAKRGQDVALRCDPISGHVSLFWYQQALGQGPEFLTYFQNEAQLDKSGLPSDRFFAERPEGSVSTLKIQRTQQEDSAVYLCASRPRGGETQYFGPGTRLLVL.

This chain links TRBV4-3 with TRBJ1-2; TRBD1 agrees at 7 bases. Germline CDR1 is LGHNA and CDR2 is YSLEER. The CDR3 covers 14 residues. The ends lost 2 bases at V and 4 bases at J; junction bases unmatched: 4. The CDR3 nucleotides read TGCGCCAGCAGCCAAACGACAGGGACCTATGGCTACACCTTC. It codes for CASSQTTGTYGYTF.

CDR3 region: CSVEDGRTGRNTIYF. CDR3 nucleotides: TGCAGCGTTGAAGATGGGAGAACAGGGAGAAACACCATATATTTT. The chain uses TRBV29-1 and TRBJ1-3, with D possibly being TRBD1 (6 bases). V was shortened by 0 bases and J by 5 bases, with 14 bases between the two germline ends. The CDR3 extends over 15 amino acids. From germline, CDR1 is SQVTM and CDR2 ANQGSEA. Full variable domain (remainder filled in from reference TRBV29-1 and TRBJ1-3): SAVISQKPSRDICQRGTSLTIQCQVDSQVTMMFWYRQQPGQSLTLIATANQGSEATYESGFVIDKFPISRPNLTFSTLTVSNMSPEDSSIYLCSVEDGRTGRNTIYFGEGSWLTVV.

The chain employs TRBV5-1 and TRBJ2-2; 13 bases are shared with TRBD2. The germline gives CDR1 SGHRS, CDR2 YFSETQ. Germline trimming cut 1 base from V and 3 bases from J; bases unmatched to any gene: 3. The CDR3 is made up of 17 amino acids. The CDR3, as DNA: TGCGCCAGCAGCTTGTTAGGGACTAGCGGGGACACCGGGGAGCTGTTTTTT. Translated, it gives CASSLLGTSGDTGELFF.

The chain employs TRBV4-3 and TRBJ2-7; TRBD1 agrees at 10 bases. This CDR3 has 16 amino acids. Per the germline V gene, CDR1 is LGHNA and CDR2 is YSLEER. Germline trimming cut 0 bases from V and 1 base from J; bases unmatched to any gene: 3. This CDR3 reads CASSQDRQGASYEQYF. The CDR3 coding sequence is TGCGCCAGCAGCCAAGATAGACAGGGGGCGTCCTACGAGCAGTACTTC.